This record looks at one T cell receptor beta chain sequence and its context. The antigen remains undetermined. The CDR3 sequence is 13 residues long. CDR1 is SGHAT, CDR2 FQNNGV, per germline. V was pared by 7 bases and J by 8 bases, with 10 bases of the junction left unmatched. Sequenced by immunoSEQ multiplex PCR; TCRdb stores in-frame clones only, minus some. The data contain under 150,000 clones, roughly 80% of them singletons. This entry is derived from a study of T cell responses to AZD1222 COVID-19 vaccine. Study results and caveats: Spike-specific TCR breadth and depth were elevated following two AZD1222 doses. Across spike, vaccine-associated CD4 TCRs were found, dominant at 160-218 and 743-854.

The V call is TRBV11-2, the J call TRBJ1-2, with 7 bases lining up with TRBD1. Specimen: peripheral blood, collected on day 0 of MenACWY control vaccination. The clonotype originates from an adult in good health. The CDR3: CASTETGSRGYTF. CDR3 bases: TGTGCCAGCACCGAGACAGGGAGCAGGGGCTACACCTTC.